These T cell receptor beta chains were read from a single sample in a study of blood T cell repertoires in COVID-19. TCRdb keeps only in-frame clones here, not all; method: immunoSEQ multiplex PCR. The table has about 270,000 clones, 65% to 90% seen once. Sequenced sample: PBMCs or T cells enriched from blood (not recorded which). Receptor source: a man aged 18 to 29 who had recovered from COVID-19. CDR3s include the opening cysteine and the closing phenylalanine or tryptophan. D genes are given only for firm matches. A row's size may be missing; if present it is once, few, many or a size class.

CDR3aa,CDR3nt,v_gene,abundance,j_gene,d_gene
CASSYLGTGGAGELFF,TGTGCCAGCAGCTACCTCGGGACAGGGGGGGCCGGGGAGCTGTTTTTT,TRBV7-9,-,TRBJ2-2,TRBD1
CASSPRQGGNEQFF,TGTGCCAGCAGTCCCCGACAGGGGGGTAATGAGCAGTTCTTC,TRBV28,-,TRBJ2-1,TRBD1
CASSAQGTLSYNEQFF,TGTGCCAGCAGTGCCCAGGGGACCCTGTCCTACAATGAGCAGTTCTTC,TRBV6-6,-,TRBJ2-1,-
CASSPLGQPYQPQHF,TGTGCCAGCAGTCCCCTCGGACAGCCTTATCAGCCCCAGCATTTT,TRBV6-5,-,TRBJ1-5,-
CASSQPGLGSYEQYF,TGCGCCAGCAGCCAACCGGGACTAGGCTCCTACGAGCAGTACTTC,TRBV4-1,-,TRBJ2-7,TRBD2
CASSSYSGSSPYEQYF,TGTGCCAGCAGTTCCTATAGCGGGAGTTCTCCCTACGAGCAGTACTTC,TRBV27,-,TRBJ2-7,TRBD2
CASSPGQSGEQYF,TGTGCCAGCTCACCAGGGCAGAGTGGCGAGCAGTACTTC,TRBV18,once,TRBJ2-7,-
CASSLAVNSRYHGYTF,TGTGCCAGCAGCTTGGCCGTGAACAGTCGGTACCATGGCTACACCTTC,TRBV5-6,-,TRBJ1-2,-
CASSYSEFSNEQFF,TGTGCCAGCAGTTACTCGGAGTTTTCCAATGAGCAGTTCTTC,TRBV6-5,-,TRBJ2-1,-
CASSLSPDNQPQHF,TGTGCCAGCAGCTTATCGCCAGACAATCAGCCCCAGCATTTT,TRBV7-9,-,TRBJ1-5,-
CAINSEISYNEQFF,TGTGCCATCAATAGTGAGATCTCCTACAATGAGCAGTTCTTC,TRBV10-3,-,TRBJ2-1,-
CASSTSFFTRDEQFF,TGTGCCAGTTCAACTAGTTTCTTCACACGTGATGAGCAGTTCTTC,TRBV19,-,TRBJ2-1,-
CASSMSSDTQYF,TGTGCCAGTAGTATGAGTTCGGATACGCAGTATTTT,TRBV19,-,TRBJ2-3,-
CASTTGRYEQYF,TGTGCCAGCACGACAGGGCGCTACGAGCAGTACTTC,TRBV7-9,-,TRBJ2-7,TRBD1
CASSLARSGDNEQFF,TGTGCCAGCAGCTTGGCAAGGAGCGGGGACAATGAGCAGTTCTTC,TRBV7-8,few,TRBJ2-1,TRBD2
CASSLGGGDPGELFF,TGCGCCAGCAGCTTGGGAGGGGGCGACCCCGGGGAGCTGTTTTTT,TRBV5-1,-,TRBJ2-2,TRBD1
CATSRVTTSKRDNEQFF,TGTGCCACCAGCAGAGTGACTACTAGCAAGAGAGACAATGAGCAGTTCTTC,TRBV15,once,TRBJ2-1,-
CATSRGGRYGYTF,TGTGCCACCAGCAGGGGCGGGCGCTATGGCTACACCTTC,TRBV15,once,TRBJ1-2,-
CASSLMQGSYEQYF,TGTGCCAGCAGTTTAATGCAGGGTTCGTACGAGCAGTACTTC,TRBV27,-,TRBJ2-7,-
CAVGRNYEQYF,TGTGCCGTCGGGAGGAACTACGAGCAGTACTTC,TRBV30,-,TRBJ2-7,TRBD2
CASATPGLAIHEQYF,TGTGCCAGCGCCACACCGGGACTAGCGATCCACGAGCAGTACTTC,TRBV28,-,TRBJ2-7,TRBD2
CASSAGTYGANVLTF,TGTGCCAGTAGTGCCGGTACGTATGGGGCCAACGTCCTGACTTTC,TRBV19,-,TRBJ2-6,-
CASSQGGYEQYF,TGTGCCAGCAGCCAAGGGGGCTACGAGCAGTACTTC,TRBV7-2,few,TRBJ2-7,-